The 3 T cell receptor beta chains reported below all come from one sample, sequenced in a study of T cell repertoires in cytomegalovirus infection. TCRdb called the reads again in MiXCR, with one record for every CDR3 protein. The sample gives 680,000 or so distinct CDR3 sequences, 35% to 40% of which show up once; around 2.8% is in the top ten. The material sequenced was PBMCs. The receptor source for this set is a human donor in good health (CMV status not recorded). Some clones in this sample may be carry-over from other donors' samples.

This clonotype was seen ten or more times. The J gene is TRBJ1-4, the V gene TRBV7-8, with D unclear. The CDR3 totals 15 residues. Trimming took off 0 bases at V and 2 bases at J, with 7 bases between the two ends. CDR1 and CDR2 (germline): SGHVS, FQNEAQ. CDR3 sequence: CASSLAGQTNEKLFF. CDR3 coding DNA: TGTGCCAGCAGCTTAGCTGGGCAGACTAATGAAAAACTGTTTTTT.

This clonotype was counted a few times. This chain connects TRBV12-3 or TRBV12-4 to TRBJ2-7; 10 bases match TRBD1. This CDR3 spans 15 amino acids. The trim removed 4 bases at V and 3 bases at J, leaving 6 bases unmatched. The CDR3 protein is CASSSLRDRGYEQYF. CDR3 DNA sequence: TGTGCCAGCAGTTCCCTTCGGGACAGGGGCTACGAGCAGTACTTC.

In this sample, this clonotype turned up a few times. The V call is TRBV7-3, the J call TRBJ2-2; 13 nucleotides align to TRBD2. CDR3 size: 17 residues. Germline V gene data show CDR1 as SGHTA and CDR2 as FQGTGA. Losses at the gene ends were 2 bases for V and 5 bases for J; bases not matched to a gene: 5. This CDR3 is CASSLWRGLAGTGELFF. In DNA, the CDR3 is TGTGCCAGCAGCTTATGGAGGGGACTAGCGGGGACCGGGGAGCTGTTTTTT.